This T cell receptor beta chain was identified in a study of CD8 T cells in ankylosing spondylitis. Study-wide results and caveats: Significant enrichment of disease-linked clones was reportedly seen in matched ankylosing spondylitis synovial fluid.

V gave up 10 bases and J gave up 4 bases, with 16 bases separating them. The CDR3 is 13 amino acids. The V gene's germline CDR1 is MNHNS and CDR2 SASEGT. Note on this clonotype: Its specificity is unknown.

TCRdb reprocessed the 5' RACE reads with MiXCR, giving one entry per CDR3 protein. The sample includes 200,000 to 300,000 distinct CDR3 sequences, approximately 10% seen only once; the top ten take approximately 2.5%. The sequencing input was blood, either unsorted or a sorted T cell fraction (not recorded which). The sequence was obtained from a male donor with ankylosing spondylitis or in good health (not recorded which). The rearrangement joins TRBV6-1 to TRBJ1-2; tentatively, D is TRBD1 (6 bases). For the CDR3, the DNA is TGTGCCACCGACAGGTTGGGGACCTATGGCTACACCTTC. Its protein is CATDRLGTYGYTF.